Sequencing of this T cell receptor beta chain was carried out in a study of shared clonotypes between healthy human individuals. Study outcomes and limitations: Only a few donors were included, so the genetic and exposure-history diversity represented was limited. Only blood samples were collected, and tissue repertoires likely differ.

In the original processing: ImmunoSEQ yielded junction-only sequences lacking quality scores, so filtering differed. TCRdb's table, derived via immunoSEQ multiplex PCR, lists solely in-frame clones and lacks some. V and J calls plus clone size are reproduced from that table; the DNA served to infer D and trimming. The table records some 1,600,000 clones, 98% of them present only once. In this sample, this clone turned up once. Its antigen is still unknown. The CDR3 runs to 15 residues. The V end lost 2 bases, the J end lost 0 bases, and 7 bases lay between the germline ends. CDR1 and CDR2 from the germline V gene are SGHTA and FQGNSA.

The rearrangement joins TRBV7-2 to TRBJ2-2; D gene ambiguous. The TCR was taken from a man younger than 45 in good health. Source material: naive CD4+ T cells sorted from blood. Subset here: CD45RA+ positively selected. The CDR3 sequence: CASSLKAPNTGELFF. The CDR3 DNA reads TGTGCCAGCAGCTTAAAGGCGCCGAACACCGGGGAGCTGTTTTTT.